These 21 T cell receptor beta chains were all obtained from the same sample, sequenced in a study of blood T cell repertoires in COVID-19 (dated by TCRdb to the early 2020s). The library was produced with the immunoSEQ multiplex PCR assay. Imported from immuneACCESS, the table was reduced by TCRdb to in-frame sequences with V and J called. These copies leave out some clones; in studies compared against another copy, an unresolved V gene accounts for under half, and the cause of the remainder is not known. The sample data list roughly 100,000 clones, and 84% of these were observed just once. Approximately 27% of the sample belongs to the ten largest clones. The specimen sequenced was peripheral blood. Every receptor here comes from a man in his 60s with acute or convalescent COVID-19.

The chain has TRBV3-1 (or the pseudogene TRBV3-2) and TRBJ2-2; maybe TRBD2 (6 bases). This CDR3 is built from 12 residues. The germline V and J ends were trimmed by 4 bases and 8 bases, with 8 bases remaining between them. Germline-derived CDR1 and CDR2 are LGHDT and YNNKEL (reference sequence). CDR3 protein: CASSLRGGELFF. In DNA form, the CDR3 reads TGTGCCAGCAGCCTTCGGGGGGGGGAGCTGTTTTTT.

V gene TRBV5-6 combines with J gene TRBJ2-1; TRBD1 aligns across 10 bases. The junction had 5 bases not matched to a gene; V was cut back by 3 bases and J by 2 bases. CDR1 is SGHDT and CDR2 is YYEEEE in the germline V gene. This CDR3 contains 16 residues. CDR3 sequence (DNA): TGTGCCAGCAGCTATACCGGGACAGGGGCCTACAATGAGCAGTTCTTC. It is translated as CASSYTGTGAYNEQFF. Full variable domain (outside the CDR3, taken from reference TRBV5-6 and TRBJ2-1): DAGVTQSPTHLIKTRGQQVTLRCSPKSGHDTVSWYQQALGQGPQFIFQYYEEEERQRGNFPDRFSGHQFPNYSSELNVNALLLGDSALYLCASSYTGTGAYNEQFFGPGTRLTVL.

This clone was counted a single time. The rearrangement joins TRBV11-2 to TRBJ2-2; TRBD1 aligns across 7 bases. Unmatched junction bases numbered 16, after V lost 5 bases and J lost 7 bases. The germline CDR1 and CDR2 sequences are SGHAT and FQNNGV. This CDR3 spans 17 amino acids. As DNA, the CDR3 is TGTGCCAGCAGCCCCACAGGGGTGATTTGGAGAAACGGGGAGCTGTTTTTT. Amino acid sequence: CASSPTGVIWRNGELFF.

This clone was seen a few times. The chain is built from TRBV19 and TRBJ2-1; 14 bases are shared with TRBD2. The CDR3 runs to 15 residues. V shed 6 bases, J shed 6 bases, and the junction held 4 bases outside the gene matches. Looked up from germline, CDR1 is LNHDA and CDR2 is SQIVND (reference sequence). Here the CDR3 reads CASRGLAGVSNEQFF. The CDR3 DNA is TGTGCCAGTAGGGGACTAGCGGGAGTTTCCAATGAGCAGTTCTTC.

The gene calls are TRBV28 and TRBJ2-4; D might be TRBD1 (5 bases). Trimming left V 6 bases short and J 1 base short, with 13 bases between. Germline values: CDR1 MDHEN, CDR2 SYDVKM. This CDR3 is built from 15 residues. CDR3 residues: CASSLTGHAKNIQYF. In DNA, the CDR3 is TGTGCCAGCAGCCTTACTGGACACGCCAAAAACATTCAGTACTTC.

This rearrangement joins TRBV4-1 to TRBJ1-1; TRBD1 agrees at 7 bases. The J segment lost 1 base and the V segment lost 0 bases, leaving 2 bases of the junction unmatched. There are 15 residues in the CDR3. Germline values: CDR1 MGHRA, CDR2 YSYEKL. The CDR3 sequence: CASSQDRQGNTEAFF. The CDR3 DNA reads as TGCGCCAGCAGCCAAGACAGACAGGGGAACACTGAAGCTTTCTTT.

This chain joins TRBV30 and TRBJ1-6; D may be TRBD1 (6 bases). Germline CDR1 GTSNPN, CDR2 SVGIG (reference sequence). This CDR3 region has 13 residues. The V end lost 2 bases, the J end lost 5 bases, and 7 bases lay between the germline ends. The CDR3 is CAWSTGNNSPLHF. In DNA form, the CDR3 reads TGTGCCTGGAGTACAGGGAATAATTCACCCCTCCACTTT.

The V and J genes are TRBV2 and TRBJ2-7; 8 nucleotides match TRBD2. V was pared by 8 bases and J by 2 bases, with 14 bases of the junction left unmatched. This CDR3 is 16 amino acids long. Germline loops: CDR1 SNHLY, CDR2 FYNNEI. CDR3 sequence reads: CASGERGTREAYEQYF. The CDR3 coding sequence is TGTGCCAGCGGGGAAAGGGGGACGCGGGAGGCCTACGAGCAGTACTTC.

The CDR3 DNA sequence: TGTGCCACCAGTGATTTGCTTGGCTACACCTTC. Protein sequence: CATSDLLGYTF. This chain links TRBV24-1 with TRBJ1-2; D is ambiguous. V shed 0 bases and J shed 7 bases, with 2 bases lying between them. This CDR3 comprises 11 residues. The germline V gene encodes CDR1 KGHDR and CDR2 SFDVKD.

The CDR3 region has the DNA TGTGCCAGCAGTTCCACTTCCCGGGACAGGCCCTTCTCTGGGGCCAACGTCCTGACTTTC. Amino acids: CASSSTSRDRPFSGANVLTF. This chain joins TRBV27 and TRBJ2-6; 8 nucleotides match TRBD1. The CDR3 covers 20 residues. V was clipped by 4 bases and J by 0 bases; unmatched bases: 14. Germline loops: CDR1 MNHEY, CDR2 SMNVEV (reference sequence). Supplemented by reference TRBV27 and TRBJ2-6, the full variable domain reads EAQVTQNPRYLITVTGKKLTVTCSQNMNHEYMSWYRQDPGLGLRQIYYSMNVEVTDKGDVPEGYKVSRKEKRNFPLILESPSPNQTSLYFCASSSTSRDRPFSGANVLTFGAGSRLTVL.

The CDR3: CASSPKQGAGYGYTF. DNA of the CDR3: TGTGCCAGCAGTCCCAAACAGGGGGCAGGCTATGGCTACACCTTC. The V gene is TRBV6-5, the J gene TRBJ1-2, with 9 bases that match TRBD1. The germline CDR1 and CDR2 sequences are MNHEY and SVGAGI. This CDR3 is 15 amino acids long. J lost 4 bases, V lost 5 bases, and 8 bases had no gene match.

The J gene is TRBJ2-7, the V gene TRBV3-1 (or the pseudogene TRBV3-2); tentatively, D is TRBD2 (5 bases). V dropped 4 bases and J dropped 2 bases, with 9 bases sitting between them. CDR1 and CDR2 (germline): LGHDT, YNNKEL (reference sequence). This CDR3 spans 13 amino acids. As DNA, the CDR3 is TGTGCCAGCAGCCTAGCGCACCCCTACGAGCAGTACTTC. Protein: CASSLAHPYEQYF.

V is TRBV6-5 and J is TRBJ1-2; 7 positions match TRBD1. Germline V lookup: CDR1 MNHEY, CDR2 SVGAGI. With 10 bases clipped from V and 7 bases from J, the junction kept 6 bases outside the gene matches. The CDR3 extends over 11 amino acids. The CDR3 loop reads CAIRQGSGYTF. The CDR3, as DNA: TGTGCCATCCGACAGGGAAGTGGCTACACCTTC.

Written as DNA, the CDR3 is TGTGCCAGCAGTGAGGACATCCACTCGCAGACCCAGTACTTC. It is translated as CASSEDIHSQTQYF. J is TRBJ2-5 and V is TRBV6-4, with D maybe TRBD1 (5 bases). With 3 bases removed from V and 6 bases from J, the gap between germline ends came to 14 bases. This CDR3 is 14 amino acids long. From germline, CDR1 is MRHNA and CDR2 SNTAGT.

The chain links TRBV28 to TRBJ1-2; 7 bases match TRBD1. The CDR3 has 15 amino acids. Germline CDR1 reads MDHEN; CDR2 reads SYDVKM. With 5 bases clipped from V and 3 bases from J, the junction kept 9 bases outside the gene matches. In DNA form, the CDR3 reads TGTGCCAGCAGTATCCACGGACAGGTTTACTATGGCTACACCTTC. This translates into CASSIHGQVYYGYTF.

The chain links TRBV10-3 to TRBJ2-7; the match to TRBD1 covers 10 bases. The V and J ends lost 3 bases and 4 bases, in that order; junction bases with no gene match: 12. The length of the CDR3 is 17 residues. The germline gives CDR1 ENHRY, CDR2 SYGVKD. This chain's CDR3 is CAISDLARDRGSYEQYF. CDR3 coding DNA: TGTGCCATCAGTGACCTGGCTCGGGACAGGGGTTCGTACGAGCAGTACTTC.

The rearrangement links TRBV5-8 to TRBJ1-1; a possible D gene is TRBD1 (6 bases). Germline lookup yields CDR1 SGHTS and CDR2 YDEGEE. The CDR3 is 15 amino acids. V was cut by 2 bases and J by 3 bases, with 14 bases left in between. CDR3 coding DNA: TGTGCCAGCAGCTTAGAGTCAGGGGCCGACACTGAAGCTTTCTTT. This codes for CASSLESGADTEAFF.

The V gene is TRBV9, the J gene TRBJ2-3, with TRBD2 matching over 9 bases. After removal of 0 bases from V and 6 bases from J, the junction contained 2 bases not matched to a gene. This CDR3 spans 14 amino acids. CDR1 SGDLS and CDR2 YYNGEE come from the germline V gene. CDR3: CASSVGSGRDTQYF. CDR3 DNA: TGTGCCAGCAGCGTAGGAAGCGGGAGGGATACGCAGTATTTT.

The chain links TRBV16 to TRBJ2-7; 9 bases fit TRBD1. Germline V lookup: CDR1 KGHSY, CDR2 FQNENV. V lost 1 base, J lost 6 bases, and 13 bases stayed unmatched. This CDR3 contains 17 residues. CDR3 region: CASSQYPGTGIFSEQYV. CDR3 sequence (DNA): TGTGCCAGCAGCCAATACCCCGGGACAGGGATCTTTAGCGAGCAGTACGTC.

This clone was seen only once. The chain carries TRBV4-1 and TRBJ1-1; 11 nucleotides align to TRBD1. This CDR3 comprises 15 residues. The germline V gene encodes CDR1 MGHRA and CDR2 YSYEKL. V lost 1 base to trimming and J lost 5 bases; unmatched junction nucleotides: 3. This CDR3 reads CASSQGDRGWTEAFF. The CDR3 DNA follows: TGCGCCAGCAGCCAAGGGGACAGGGGGTGGACTGAAGCTTTCTTT.

The gene calls are TRBV19 and TRBJ1-5; 7 nucleotides match TRBD1. Germline-derived CDR1 and CDR2 are LNHDA and SQIVND (reference sequence). The CDR3 has 17 amino acids. V lost 1 base to trimming and J lost 4 bases; unmatched junction nucleotides: 10. The CDR3 nucleotides are TGTGCCAGTAGTATAGGGTGGCGGGACAGCGAAAATCAGCCCCAGCATTTT. Amino acids: CASSIGWRDSENQPQHF.